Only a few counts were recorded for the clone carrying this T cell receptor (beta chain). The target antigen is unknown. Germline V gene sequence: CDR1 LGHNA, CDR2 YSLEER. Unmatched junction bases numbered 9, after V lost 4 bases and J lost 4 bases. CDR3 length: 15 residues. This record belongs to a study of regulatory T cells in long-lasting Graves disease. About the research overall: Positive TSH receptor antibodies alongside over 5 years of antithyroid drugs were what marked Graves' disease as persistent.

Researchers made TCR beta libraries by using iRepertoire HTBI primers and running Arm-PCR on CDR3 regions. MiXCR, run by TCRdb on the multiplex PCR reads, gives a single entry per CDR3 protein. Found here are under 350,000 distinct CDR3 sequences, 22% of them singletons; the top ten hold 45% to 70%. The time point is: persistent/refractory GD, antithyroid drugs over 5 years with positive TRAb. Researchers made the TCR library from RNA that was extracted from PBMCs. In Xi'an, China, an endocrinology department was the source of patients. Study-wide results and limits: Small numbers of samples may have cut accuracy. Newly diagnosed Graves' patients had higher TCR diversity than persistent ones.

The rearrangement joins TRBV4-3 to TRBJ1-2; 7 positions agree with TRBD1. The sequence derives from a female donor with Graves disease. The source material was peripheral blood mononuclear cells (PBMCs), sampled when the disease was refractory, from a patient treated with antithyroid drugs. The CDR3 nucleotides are TGCGCCAGCAGCCCGGAGGGGGCAGGGACCTATGGCTACACCTTC. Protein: CASSPEGAGTYGYTF.